The sequence of this TCR beta chain was determined in a study of cytomegalovirus exposure and HLA in healthy donors. Concerning this clone itself: The target antigen is unknown.

This PCR relied on a set of 60 Vbeta primers and 13 Jbeta primers. The table came from immunoSEQ multiplex PCR; TCRdb's copy has only in-frame clones and leaves some out. The repertoire holds 85,000 to 100,000 clones, with more than 75% as singletons. Study-wide findings and caveats: The number of N-insertions in an Asian-associated ancestry cluster was reportedly below the approximately 700-donor mean in a later analysis. For cytomegalovirus status, the classifier reportedly gave diagnoses with high specificity and sensitivity.

This sequence originates from a young man in good health and CMV-seropositive. The material sequenced was PBMCs.

The CDR3 loop is CSVNVRDSFYEQYF. CDR3 bases: TGCAGCGTTAATGTTCGGGACAGCTTCTACGAGCAGTACTTC. The rearrangement uses TRBV29-1 and TRBJ2-7, with 7 bases aligning to TRBD1. The CDR3 runs 14 residues. Germline-derived CDR1 and CDR2 are SQVTM and ANQGSEA. Trimming removed 5 bases from V and 3 bases from J; junction bases left unmatched: 10.